This T cell receptor beta chain was captured in a study of cytomegalovirus exposure and HLA in healthy donors. In the study overall: The same platform was used for the 110 or so validation repertoires as for the 650 to 700 first-cohort repertoires, as reported in a later analysis.

The protocol was immunoSEQ multiplex PCR, while the TCRdb copy is restricted to in-frame clones and leaves out a portion. The repertoire holds roughly 280,000 clones, with around 85% as singletons. Donors were drawn from the approximately 120-subject validation cohort, separate from the roughly 670-subject first cohort. Per the germline V gene, CDR1 is MNHEY and CDR2 is SMNVEV (reference sequence). The V end was cut by 8 bases, the J end by 2 bases, with 19 bases between. The CDR3 has 16 amino acids. Study findings and constraints: Researchers counted about 150 TCR beta chains as cytomegalovirus-associated. Subsequent analysis of the 120 or so validation repertoires found a tendency for first-cohort TCR clusters to co-occur.

In regard to this clone: Its antigen is not known.

Sequencing used PBMCs. This clonotype was obtained from a woman under 30 in good health and CMV-seronegative. The rearrangement joins TRBV27 to TRBJ1-5; D might be TRBD1 (6 bases). CDR3 loop: CASGQFSSQGNQPQHF. The DNA for the CDR3 is TGTGCCAGCGGACAGTTTAGTAGTCAAGGCAATCAGCCCCAGCATTTT.